The clone carrying this TCR beta chain was counted ten times or more. These data belong to a study of Graves' ophthalmopathy and Graves' hyperthyroidism. On the study more broadly: The collection of peripheral blood took place at initial diagnosis, before any treatment.

Ophthalmopathy donors showed moderate-to-severe activity, CAS ≥3, NOSPECS ≥4 and a duration under 3 months. Enrollment excluded any patients with other autoimmune diseases, uncontrolled infections, pregnancy or lactation. Investigators amplified TCR beta CDR3 regions from RNA transcripts. First-round RT-PCR with HTBI primers preceded a second-round multiplex PCR. TCRdb used MiXCR to reprocess the multiplex PCR reads, holding one entry per CDR3 protein. Of hundreds of thousands of distinct CDR3 sequences listed, about 40% are singletons. Germline CDR1 is MDHEN and CDR2 is SYDVKM. Between the trimmed V and J ends, which lost 6 bases and 6 bases, there was a span of 8 bases. The CDR3 contains 11 residues.

V is TRBV28 and J is TRBJ1-2, with D uncertain. The TCR sequence derives from an adult man with Graves' ophthalmopathy. The sequenced sample consisted of peripheral blood. CDR3 in amino acids: CASSPANGYTF. CDR3 sequence (DNA): TGTGCCAGCAGCCCCGCCAATGGCTACACCTTC.